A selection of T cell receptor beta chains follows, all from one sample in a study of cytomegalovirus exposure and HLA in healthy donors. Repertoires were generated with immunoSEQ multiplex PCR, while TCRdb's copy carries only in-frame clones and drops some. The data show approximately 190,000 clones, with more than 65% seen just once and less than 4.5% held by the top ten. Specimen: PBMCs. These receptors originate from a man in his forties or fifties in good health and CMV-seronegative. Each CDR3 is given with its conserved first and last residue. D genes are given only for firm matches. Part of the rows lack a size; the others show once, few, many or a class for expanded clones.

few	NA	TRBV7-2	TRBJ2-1	TGTGCCAGCAGCCTTTCGGTGGGCTCGTACAATGAGCAGTTCTTC	CASSLSVGSYNEQFF
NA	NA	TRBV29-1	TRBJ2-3	TGCAGCGAGAGGGTGGCTAGCACAGATACGCAGTATTTT	CSERVASTDTQYF
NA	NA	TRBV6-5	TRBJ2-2	TGTGCCAGCAGAGAGTCAGGGACCGGGGAGCTGTTTTTT	CASRESGTGELFF
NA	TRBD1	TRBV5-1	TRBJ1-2	TGCGCCAGCAGCTTTACAGGGGCGAATGGCTACACCTTC	CASSFTGANGYTF
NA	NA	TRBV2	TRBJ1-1	TGTGCCAGCAGGTTGGACATGACCACTGAAGCTTTCTTT	CASRLDMTTEAFF
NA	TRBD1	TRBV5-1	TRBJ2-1	TGCGCCAGCAGCTTGAACAGGGGAGACAATGAGCAGTTCTTC	CASSLNRGDNEQFF
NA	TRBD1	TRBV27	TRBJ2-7	TGTGCCAGCAGACCCCGGGACAGGGAGAATGGCGAGCAGTACTTC	CASRPRDRENGEQYF
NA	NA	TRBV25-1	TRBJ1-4	TGTGCCAGCAGTGGTCGACGGAGGAAGGGAGAAAAACTGTTTTTT	CASSGRRRKGEKLFF
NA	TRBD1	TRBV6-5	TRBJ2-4	TGTGCCAGCAGTTACGGGGACAGAGTAGCCAAAAACATTCAGTACTTC	CASSYGDRVAKNIQYF
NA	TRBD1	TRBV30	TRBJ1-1	TGTGCCTGGATGGACAGGGGGAACACTGAAGCTTTCTTT	CAWMDRGNTEAFF
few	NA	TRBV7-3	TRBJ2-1	TGTGCCAGCAGCCTGCGGGGCAATGAGCAGTTCTTC	CASSLRGNEQFF
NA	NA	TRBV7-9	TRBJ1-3	TGTGCCAGCAGCTTAGATTTCCGGGATGGAAACACCATATATTTT	CASSLDFRDGNTIYF
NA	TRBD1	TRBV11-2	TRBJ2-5	TGTGCCAGCAGCTTAGTTGCAGGGGGCTCCATCGGCACCCAGTACTTC	CASSLVAGGSIGTQYF
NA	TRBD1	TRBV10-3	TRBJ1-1	TGTGCCATCAGTGACGACAGGGGAGCTTTCTTT	CAISDDRGAFF
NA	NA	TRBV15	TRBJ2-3	TGTGCCACCAGCAGAGATCGGGGTACGCAGTATTTT	CATSRDRGTQYF
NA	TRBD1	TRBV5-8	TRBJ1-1	TGTGCCAGCAGCTTCTGGGACAGCGTCCTCACTGAAGCTTTCTTT	CASSFWDSVLTEAFF
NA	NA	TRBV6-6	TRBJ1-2	TGTGCCAGCAGTTCGTGGGGGGTCTGGAAGTTTGCCTTC	CASSSWGVWKFAF
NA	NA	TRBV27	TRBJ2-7	TGTGCCAGCAGTCCCGGGCAGGGGCTGGCCTACGAGCAGTACTTC	CASSPGQGLAYEQYF
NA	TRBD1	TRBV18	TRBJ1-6	TGTGCCAGCTCACCGGGGACAGGGGGAACCCTGTCCTATAATTCACCCCTCCACTTT	CASSPGTGGTLSYNSPLHF
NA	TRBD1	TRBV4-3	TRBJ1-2	TGCGCCAGCAGCCAAGAGAGGGGGCGAGACTATGGCTACACCTTC	CASSQERGRDYGYTF
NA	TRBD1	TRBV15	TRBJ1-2	TGTGCCACCAGCAGTCCCGGACAGGTTGGTGGCTACACCTTC	CATSSPGQVGGYTF
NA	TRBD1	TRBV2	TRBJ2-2	TGTGCCACAGTGGGACAGTACGACACCGGGGAGCTGTTTTTT	CATVGQYDTGELFF
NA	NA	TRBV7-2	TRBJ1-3	TGTGCCAGCAGCTTAGGGGGCAGGGTGGGAAACACCATATATTTT	CASSLGGRVGNTIYF
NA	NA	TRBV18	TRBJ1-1	TGTGCCAGCTCACCGGCCTGGGGAGGGCCCACTGAAGCTTTCTTT	CASSPAWGGPTEAFF
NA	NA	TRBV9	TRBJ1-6	TGTGCCAGCAGCGTAGGTGACAAGACAAATTCACCCCTCCACTTT	CASSVGDKTNSPLHF
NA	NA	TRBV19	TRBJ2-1	TGTGCCAGTAGTATAGGTGGCACGTACAATGAGCAGTTCTTC	CASSIGGTYNEQFF
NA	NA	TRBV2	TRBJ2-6	TGTGCCAGCTCGGTCGGGGCCAACGTCCTGACTTTC	CASSVGANVLTF
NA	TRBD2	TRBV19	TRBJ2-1	TGTGCCAGTAAGCAAGAGCGGGGGAGCTCCTACAATGAGCAGTTCTTC	CASKQERGSSYNEQFF
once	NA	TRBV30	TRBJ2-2	TGTGCCAGCACCCCCCGGCGGGACACCGGGGAGCTGTTTTTT	CASTPRRDTGELFF
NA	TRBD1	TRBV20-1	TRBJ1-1	TGCAGTGCGGGACAGTCTAGAGCTTTCTTT	CSAGQSRAFF
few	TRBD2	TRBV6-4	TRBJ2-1	TGTGCCAGCAGCCCCGGACTAGCGCTACGGGGTGAGCAGTTCTTC	CASSPGLALRGEQFF
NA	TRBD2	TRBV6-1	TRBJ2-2	TGTGCCAGCAGTAGAATAGCGGGGGTTACCGGGGAGCTGTTTTTT	CASSRIAGVTGELFF
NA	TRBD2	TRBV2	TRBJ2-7	TGTGCCAGCAGTGAACCCCTAGCGGGGGCGGTCTACGAGCAGTACTTC	CASSEPLAGAVYEQYF
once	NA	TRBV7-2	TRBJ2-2	TGTGCCAGCAGCTTAGAAGGGGGAAGGAACACCGGGGAGCTGTTTTTT	CASSLEGGRNTGELFF
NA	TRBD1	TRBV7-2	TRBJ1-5	TGTGCCAGCAGCCCCGGGACAGGGGAGTCGGCCCAGCATTTT	CASSPGTGESAQHF
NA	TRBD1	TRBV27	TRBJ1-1	TGTGCCAGCAGTTTGCTACGACAGGGCGAAGCTTTCTTT	CASSLLRQGEAFF
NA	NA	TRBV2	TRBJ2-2	TGTGCCTCAGCTCGCCGGGACACCGGGGAGCTGTTTTTT	CASARRDTGELFF
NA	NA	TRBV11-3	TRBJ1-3	TGTGCCAGCAGCCTAACAGGGCTCTCTGGAAACACCATATATTTT	CASSLTGLSGNTIYF
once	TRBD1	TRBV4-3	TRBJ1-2	TGCGCCAGCAGCCAAGAAACAGGGGGCGGTGGCTGCACCTTC	CASSQETGGGGCTF
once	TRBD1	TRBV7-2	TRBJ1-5	TGTGCCAGCAGCTCCGGACAGGTTGTGCAGCCCCAGCATTTT	CASSSGQVVQPQHF
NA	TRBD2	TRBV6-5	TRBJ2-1	TGTGCCAGCAGCCCCAGACTGTGGGGGGGGGATGAGCAGTTCTTC	CASSPRLWGGDEQFF
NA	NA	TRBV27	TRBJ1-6	TGTGCCAGCAGGCCCCGGGACAACAATAATTCACCCCTCCACTTT	CASRPRDNNNSPLHF
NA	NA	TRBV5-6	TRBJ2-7	TGTGCCAGCAGCTTGGCGACGGGAACAGCCCTCTACGAGCAGTACTTC	CASSLATGTALYEQYF
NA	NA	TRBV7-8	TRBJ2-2	TGTGCCAGCAGCTTAGGGGGGCTCCCCGGGGAGCTGTTTTTT	CASSLGGLPGELFF
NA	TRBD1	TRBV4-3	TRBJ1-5	TGCGCCAGCAGCCAAGGATTTGGGACAGGGGGTCAGCCCCAGCATTTT	CASSQGFGTGGQPQHF
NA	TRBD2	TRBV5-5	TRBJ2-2	TGTGCCAGCAGCTTTGGACTAGCGGGGGCCCAAGGAGGGGAGCTGTTTTTT	CASSFGLAGAQGGELFF
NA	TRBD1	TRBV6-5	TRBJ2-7	TGTGCCAGCCGACAGGGGGCCCTCTACGAGCAGTACTTC	CASRQGALYEQYF
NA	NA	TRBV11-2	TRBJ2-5	TGTGCCAGCAGCTTGGGGGCAGAGACCCAGTACTTC	CASSLGAETQYF
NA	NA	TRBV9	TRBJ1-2	TGTGCCAGCAGCACAGTAGGAGGCGTTGGCTATGGCTACACCTTC	CASSTVGGVGYGYTF
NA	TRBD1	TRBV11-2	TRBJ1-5	TGTGCCAGCAGCACAGGGGGGCAGCCCCAGCATTTT	CASSTGGQPQHF
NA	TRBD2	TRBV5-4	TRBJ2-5	TGTGCCAGCAGCTTGATAACGGGGGGTAAAGAGACCCAGTACTTC	CASSLITGGKETQYF